These T cell receptor beta chains were read from a single sample in a study of cytomegalovirus exposure and HLA in healthy donors. Clones were read by immunoSEQ multiplex PCR, and TCRdb kept only the in-frame ones, dropping some. The sample records about 220,000 clones, 75% to 95% being singletons. What was sequenced was PBMCs. These receptors were collected from a woman younger than 30 in good health and CMV-seronegative. CDR3s include the opening cysteine and the closing phenylalanine or tryptophan. Each record gives: D gene, J gene, clone size, V gene, CDR3 protein, CDR3 DNA. A D gene is named only where the DNA matches it firmly. The size of a clone is reported for some rows only, either as once, few or many, or as a class for expanded clones.

.,TRBJ2-1,.,TRBV5-1,CASSLRSAASYNEQFF,TGCGCCAGCAGCTTGCGTTCAGCGGCATCCTACAATGAGCAGTTCTTC
TRBD2,TRBJ2-6,.,TRBV10-3,CATRLAGAPGANVLTF,TGTGCCACCCGACTAGCGGGAGCCCCTGGGGCCAACGTCCTGACTTTC
.,TRBJ1-1,.,TRBV5-1,CASSLSGTNTEAFF,TGCGCCAGCAGCTTGAGCGGGACGAACACTGAAGCTTTCTTT
TRBD2,TRBJ2-1,.,TRBV28,CASSLTSGRVNEQFF,TGTGCCAGCAGTTTGACTAGCGGGAGAGTGAATGAGCAGTTCTTC
.,TRBJ1-2,.,TRBV29-1,CSVEEAVNWGYTF,TGCAGCGTTGAAGAGGCGGTTAACTGGGGCTACACCTTC
.,TRBJ1-2,.,TRBV7-2,CASSSRSGQNYGYTF,TGTGCCAGCAGCTCTCGGTCAGGACAGAACTATGGCTACACCTTC
TRBD1,TRBJ1-5,.,TRBV27,CASSPRFGTANQPQHF,TGTGCCAGCAGTCCCCGGTTCGGGACAGCGAATCAGCCCCAGCATTTT
TRBD1,TRBJ2-7,.,TRBV9,CASSVGGTGRGTMESF,TGTGCCAGCAGCGTAGGGGGGACAGGTCGAGGAACGATGGAGTCCTTC
TRBD1,TRBJ2-7,.,TRBV7-9,CASSPRQGMDVYEQYF,TGTGCCAGCAGCCCTCGACAGGGGATGGATGTCTACGAGCAGTACTTC
.,TRBJ2-7,once,TRBV6-6,CASSSGPYEQYF,TGTGCCAGCAGTTCTGGGCCCTACGAGCAGTACTTC
.,TRBJ2-6,.,TRBV11-2,CASSLDSRGSGANVLTF,TGTGCCAGCAGCTTAGACTCCAGGGGATCCGGGGCCAACGTCCTGACTTTC
.,TRBJ2-3,.,TRBV30,CAWSPRGSDTQYF,TGTGCCTGGAGCCCCAGGGGTTCAGATACGCAGTATTTT
.,TRBJ2-7,.,TRBV19,CASSKAGGYEQYF,TGTGCCAGTAGTAAGGCCGGGGGCTACGAGCAGTACTTC
TRBD1,TRBJ1-2,.,TRBV4-1,CASSQEGRGQGYTF,TGCGCCAGCAGCCAAGAGGGTAGGGGGCAGGGCTACACCTTC
.,TRBJ2-3,.,TRBV20-1,CSARQDTQYF,TGCAGTGCTAGACAGGATACGCAGTATTTT
TRBD1,TRBJ2-7,.,TRBV27,CASSLIPGTGSYEQYF,TGTGCCAGCAGTCTCATTCCCGGGACAGGTTCCTACGAGCAGTACTTC
.,TRBJ2-7,once,TRBV27,CASSLSMLAPGEQYF,TGTGCCAGCAGTTTATCTATGCTAGCCCCTGGCGAGCAGTACTTC
TRBD2,TRBJ2-3,.,TRBV6-1,CASRSTSGGGDTQYF,TGTGCCAGCAGATCGACTAGCGGCGGAGGGGATACGCAGTATTTT
.,TRBJ1-6,.,TRBV11-2,CASSLAFADRNNSPLHF,TGTGCCAGCAGCTTAGCTTTCGCTGACAGGAATAATTCACCCCTCCACTTT
TRBD2,TRBJ2-5,.,TRBV7-2,CASRRTSGSFYLETQYF,TGTGCCAGCAGAAGAACTAGCGGGAGCTTCTACTTAGAGACCCAGTACTTC
.,TRBJ2-1,.,TRBV27,CASSSSTQAYNEQFF,TGTGCCAGCAGTTCTTCAACGCAGGCCTACAATGAGCAGTTCTTC
.,TRBJ2-5,.,TRBV5-1,CASSELQGIETQYF,TGCGCCAGCAGCGAATTACAGGGAATAGAGACCCAGTACTTC
.,TRBJ1-1,once,TRBV2,CASSVLKGGTEAFF,TGTGCCAGCAGTGTCTTGAAGGGAGGGACTGAAGCTTTCTTT
.,TRBJ2-2,.,TRBV9,CASSVIASAGGELFF,TGTGCCAGCAGCGTGATAGCGTCCGCCGGCGGGGAGCTGTTTTTT
.,TRBJ1-2,.,TRBV5-1,CASSDTANYGYTF,TGCGCCAGCAGTGATACAGCCAACTATGGCTACACCTTC
.,TRBJ1-6,.,TRBV5-1,CASSSDSYNSPLHF,TGCGCCAGCAGCTCCGACAGTTATAATTCACCCCTCCACTTT
TRBD1,TRBJ2-2,.,TRBV9,CASSPKGTGGPAGELFF,TGTGCCAGCAGCCCTAAGGGGACAGGGGGTCCTGCCGGGGAGCTGTTTTTT
TRBD1,TRBJ1-5,.,TRBV19,CATGDSRHSNQPQHF,TGTGCCACAGGGGACAGTAGACATAGCAATCAGCCCCAGCATTTT
TRBD1,TRBJ1-1,.,TRBV5-1,CASSRGQRNTEAFF,TGCGCCAGCAGCCGGGGACAGAGGAACACTGAAGCTTTCTTT
.,TRBJ2-6,.,TRBV19,CASSKQTSGANVLTF,TGTGCCAGTAGTAAACAGACGTCTGGGGCCAACGTCCTGACTTTC
TRBD2,TRBJ2-5,.,TRBV4-1,CASSLLAMVETQYF,TGCGCCAGCAGTCTACTAGCGATGGTGGAGACCCAGTACTTC
.,TRBJ2-5,.,TRBV28,CASRNQGGAQETQYF,TGTGCCAGCAGAAACCAGGGCGGGGCCCAAGAGACCCAGTACTTC
TRBD1,TRBJ2-7,.,TRBV7-9,CASRGQGNYEQYF,TGTGCCAGCAGAGGACAGGGAAACTACGAGCAGTACTTC